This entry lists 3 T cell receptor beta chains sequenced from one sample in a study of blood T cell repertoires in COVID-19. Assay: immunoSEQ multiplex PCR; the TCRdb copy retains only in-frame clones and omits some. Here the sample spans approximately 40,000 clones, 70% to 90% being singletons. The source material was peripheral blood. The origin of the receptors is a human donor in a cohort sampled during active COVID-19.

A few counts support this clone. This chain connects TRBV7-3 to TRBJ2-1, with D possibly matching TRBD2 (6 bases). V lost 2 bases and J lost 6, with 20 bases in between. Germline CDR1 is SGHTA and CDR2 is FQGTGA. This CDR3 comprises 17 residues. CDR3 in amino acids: CASSLGFGGGEINEQFF. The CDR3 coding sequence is TGTGCCAGCAGCTTAGGTTTCGGCGGCGGGGAAATCAATGAGCAGTTCTTC.

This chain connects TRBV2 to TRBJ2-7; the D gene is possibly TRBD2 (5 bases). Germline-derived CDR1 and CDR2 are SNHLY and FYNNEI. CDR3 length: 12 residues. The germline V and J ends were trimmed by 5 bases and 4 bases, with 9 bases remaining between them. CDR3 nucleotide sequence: TGTGCCAGCAGTACTACTAGTTACGAGCAGTACTTC. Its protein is CASSTTSYEQYF.

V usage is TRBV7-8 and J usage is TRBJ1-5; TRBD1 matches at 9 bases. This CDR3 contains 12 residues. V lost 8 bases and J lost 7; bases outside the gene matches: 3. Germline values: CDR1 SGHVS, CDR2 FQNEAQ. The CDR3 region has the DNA TGTGCCAGCGGGACAGGGACCCAGCCCCAGCATTTT. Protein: CASGTGTQPQHF.